The entry that follows covers one T cell receptor beta chain sequence. Its antigen is unknown. With a J-beta primer mix and a sample-barcoded 5' primer, a second PCR ran 7 to 11 cycles. One entry per CDR3 protein, called by TCRdb with MiXCR from the 5' RACE reads. The data contain hundreds of thousands of distinct CDR3 sequences, about 46% of them singletons. This specimen belongs to a study of blood T cells in healthy people across ages. Study conclusions and caveats: As age increased, TCR beta diversity per million T cells fell in a roughly linear fashion. The diversity estimates, figures obtained from one million T cells, were considered underestimates.

The TCR comes from a man older than 75 in good health. The source material was blood.

The CDR3: CASRNPGGTQFF. The CDR3 nucleotides read TGTGCCAGCAGGAACCCAGGGGGGACCCAGTTCTTC. The chain joins TRBV28 to TRBJ2-1, with D perhaps matching TRBD1 (7 bases). The CDR3 has 12 residues. Germline values: CDR1 MDHEN, CDR2 SYDVKM. V was trimmed by 6 bases and J by 13 bases, leaving 16 bases between them.